Shown below are 25 T cell receptor beta chains from a single sample sequenced in a study of blood T cells in healthy people across ages. The use of a sample-barcoded 5' primer and a J-beta primer mix characterized a second PCR of about 7 to 12 cycles. One entry per CDR3 protein, called by TCRdb with MiXCR from the 5' RACE reads. Of about 640,000 distinct CDR3 sequences in the sample, less than 35% were seen once. Sequencing was done on a sample of blood. Every receptor here comes from a woman aged 80 or over in good health.

Concerning this clonotype itself: Being one base from a much bigger clone, this may be a read error. V usage is TRBV5-4 and J usage is TRBJ2-7; TRBD1 aligns across 8 bases. CDR3 length equals 16 residues. Trimming removed 3 bases from V and 7 bases from J; junction bases left unmatched: 15. Germline-derived CDR1 and CDR2 are SGHNT and YYREEE (reference sequence). CDR3 in DNA: TGTGCCAGCAGCTCCACGACAGGGGCGAAATACAATGAGCAGTACTTC. It yields the protein CASSSTTGAKYNEQYF.

This sequence joins TRBV6-1 and TRBJ1-4; the D is unclear. V was clipped by 4 bases and J by 0 bases, with 12 bases between them. The CDR3 is 16 residues long. CDR1 is MNHNS and CDR2 is SASEGT in the germline V gene. The DNA of the CDR3 is TGTGCCAGCAGTGTCCGGCCCCCCACAACTAATGAAAAACTGTTTTTT. Amino acid sequence: CASSVRPPTTNEKLFF.

DNA for the CDR3: TGTGCCGCCGCGGGGGGGGCCACGAAGGGCTACACCTTC. The encoded protein is CAAAGGATKGYTF. The chain carries TRBV12-3 or TRBV12-4 and TRBJ1-2; TRBD1 is a possible D gene (6 bases). V shed 11 bases and J shed 8 bases, with 21 bases lying between them. This CDR3 is built from 13 residues.

A note on this clonotype: Since a much larger clone is just one base distant, this may be a read error. J is TRBJ2-5 and V is TRBV5-1; D may be TRBD2 (5 bases). The J call may not be correct, given that the DNA end is closer to TRBJ2-7. The CDR3 has 15 residues. The germline gives CDR1 SGHRS, CDR2 YFSETQ. The CDR3 region is CANSLQAGIAYEQYF. The CDR3 nucleotides are TGCGCCAACAGCTTGCAGGCCGGGATCGCCTACGAGCAGTACTTC.

About this clonotype: A much bigger clone sits one base away, suggesting this may be a read error. The rearrangement links TRBV30 to TRBJ2-6; D is possibly TRBD2 (7 bases). V was cut by 3 bases and J by 2 bases, with 11 bases left in between. The CDR3 contains 15 residues. From germline, CDR1 is GTSNPN and CDR2 SVGIG (reference sequence). For the CDR3, the DNA is TGTGCCTGGAGGGACGGGGGGCCTGGGGCCAACGTCCTGACTTTC. It translates to CAWRDGGPGANVLTF.

Ten or more counts support this clonotype. The chain uses TRBV7-9 and TRBJ2-5; D is possibly TRBD2 (6 bases). This CDR3 region has 14 residues. Germline loops: CDR1 SEHNR, CDR2 FQNEAQ (reference sequence). V lost 2 bases and J 5 bases, leaving 12 bases between the germline ends. The CDR3 reads CASSLRERAETQYF. CDR3 nucleotides: TGTGCCAGCAGCTTACGGGAGCGGGCCGAGACCCAGTACTTC. The whole variable domain, filled in from reference TRBV7-9 and TRBJ2-5, reads DTGVSQNPRHKITKRGQNVTFRCDPISEHNRLYWYRQTLGQGPEFLTYFQNEAQLEKSRLLSDRFSAERPKGSFSTLEIQRTEQGDSAMYLCASSLRERAETQYFGPGTRLLVL.

V and J are TRBV6-2 or TRBV6-3 and TRBJ2-4; D is undetermined. V lost 5 bases and J 4 bases, leaving 12 bases between the germline ends. The CDR3 has 14 residues. Germline V gene sequence: CDR1 MNHEY, CDR2 SVGEGT. The CDR3: CASSPMAKKNIQYF. The CDR3 nucleotides are TGTGCCAGCAGTCCCATGGCTAAGAAAAACATTCAGTACTTC.

Ten or more counts support this clonotype. This chain joins TRBV7-2 and TRBJ2-5; weak D call: TRBD2 (7 bases). Germline values: CDR1 SGHTA, CDR2 FQGNSA. The CDR3 is made up of 16 amino acids. V lost 6 bases, J lost 2 bases, and 19 bases lay in between. The CDR3, as DNA: TGTGCCAGCAGTCCATTTGGGGGGGCACAACAAGAGACCCAGTACTTC. It codes for CASSPFGGAQQETQYF. The whole variable domain, filled in from reference TRBV7-2 and TRBJ2-5, reads GAGVSQSPSNKVTEKGKDVELRCDPISGHTALYWYRQSLGQGLEFLIYFQGNSAPDKSGLPSDRFSAERTGGSVSTLTIQRTQQEDSAVYLCASSPFGGAQQETQYFGPGTRLLVL.

This clonotype was recorded at least ten times. The CDR3 DNA follows: TGTGCCAGCAGCCAAGAACCCCGGTACGAGCAGTACTTC. Translated, it gives CASSQEPRYEQYF. The gene calls are TRBV4-2 and TRBJ2-7; D uncertain. Trimming stripped 0 bases from V and 4 bases from J, with 7 bases between. CDR3 size: 13 residues. Per the germline V gene, CDR1 is LGHNA and CDR2 is YNFKEQ.

This clonotype was detected many times. This sequence joins TRBV6-6 and TRBJ1-6; a possible D gene is TRBD1 (5 bases). Deletions cut 11 bases from V and 6 bases from J, with 17 bases between. CDR3 size: 14 residues. Germline V lookup: CDR1 MNHNY, CDR2 SVGAGI (reference sequence). The CDR3 region is CAGADGRTNSPLHF. DNA for the CDR3: TGTGCCGGGGCGGACGGACGGACTAATTCACCCCTCCACTTT.

Many counts were recorded for this clonotype. The rearrangement joins TRBV7-2 to TRBJ1-2; possible D gene TRBD1, 5 bases. Germline V CDR1 and CDR2: SGHTA, FQGNSA. The CDR3 consists of 15 residues. Trimming pared 2 bases from V and 0 bases from J, leaving 10 bases between. CDR3 DNA sequence: TGTGCCAGCAGCTTACGGACATTATCTAACTATGGCTACACCTTC. It translates to CASSLRTLSNYGYTF.

This clonotype has a count of ten or more. The rearrangement joins TRBV9 to TRBJ2-1; TRBD2 matches at 8 bases. V shed 0 bases and J 6 bases; nucleotides not matched to a gene: 5. The CDR3 covers 15 residues. Looked up from germline, CDR1 is SGDLS and CDR2 is YYNGEE. The CDR3: CASSVGASGGNEQFF. CDR3 nucleotide sequence: TGTGCCAGCAGCGTAGGGGCAAGCGGGGGCAATGAGCAGTTCTTC.

This clonotype was detected ten times or more. The CDR3: CASSQDITASTEQFF. In DNA, the CDR3 is TGTGCCAGCAGCCAAGATATTACGGCTAGCACTGAGCAGTTCTTC. The rearrangement uses TRBV3-1 and TRBJ2-1, with TRBD2 as a possible D gene (5 bases). Per germline, CDR1 LGHDT and CDR2 YNNKEL (reference sequence). The V and J ends lost 0 bases and 9 bases respectively, with 15 bases between them. The CDR3 runs to 15 residues.

This clonotype was counted a few times. The V and J genes are TRBV6-2 or TRBV6-3 and TRBJ2-5; 8 nucleotides agree with TRBD2. The length of the CDR3 is 16 residues. The J segment lost 3 bases and the V segment lost 1 base, leaving 7 bases of the junction unmatched. Germline CDR1 reads MNHEY; CDR2 reads SVGEGT. In DNA form, the CDR3 reads TGTGCCAGCAGTTACTGGGCGGGGGGCCGTAAAGAGACCCAGTACTTC. Its translation is CASSYWAGGRKETQYF.

To note about this clonotype: This may be a read error: a much more frequent sequence differs by one nucleotide. The chain employs TRBV20-1 and TRBJ2-1; 9 bases line up with TRBD1. The CDR3 is 12 amino acids. CDR1 and CDR2 (germline): DFQATT, SNEGSKA (reference sequence). With 6 bases clipped from V and 13 bases from J, the junction kept 10 bases outside the gene matches. The CDR3 region is CSAADRGETQFF. As DNA, the CDR3 is TGCAGTGCAGCGGACAGGGGAGAGACCCAGTTCTTC.

This clonotype was observed many times. The V call is TRBV25-1, the J call TRBJ2-1, with 9 bases fitting TRBD2. V was pared by 2 bases and J by 4 bases, with 15 bases of the junction left unmatched. The CDR3 extends over 19 amino acids. In germline, CDR1 is MGHDK, CDR2 SYGVNS. CDR3 amino acids: CASSEGVRLAGTKYNEQFF. CDR3 sequence (DNA): TGTGCCAGCAGTGAAGGGGTCAGGCTAGCGGGGACAAAATACAATGAGCAGTTCTTC.

The chain uses TRBV5-1 and TRBJ1-1; 7 nucleotides match TRBD1. V lost 3 bases to trimming and J lost 0 bases; unmatched junction nucleotides: 11. The CDR3 has 17 residues. Germline CDR1 SGHRS, CDR2 YFSETQ. CDR3 protein: CASSWSSGGKLNTEAFF. The CDR3 DNA follows: TGCGCCAGCAGCTGGAGCTCAGGGGGGAAATTGAACACTGAAGCTTTCTTT.

In its sample, this clonotype was seen many times. J is TRBJ2-7 and V is TRBV7-3, with 7 bases lining up with TRBD1. This CDR3 is built from 15 residues. CDR1 is SGHTA, CDR2 FQGTGA, per germline. J gave up 4 bases and V 1 base, and 7 bases lay outside the gene matches. DNA for the CDR3: TGTGCCAGCAGCTTAAAAGGCAGGGGGAGATACGAGCAGTACTTC. This gives the protein CASSLKGRGRYEQYF.

This clonotype was seen only a few times. A clone one base away is much larger, so this may be a read error. The rearrangement links TRBV11-2 to TRBJ2-5, with 10 bases aligning to TRBD2. V shed 3 bases, J shed 11 bases, and the junction held 12 bases outside the gene matches. CDR1 is SGHAT and CDR2 is FQNNGV in the germline V gene. The CDR3 length is 15 residues. For the CDR3, the DNA is TGTGCCAGCAGCTTTTCCGGGACTAGCGTAAATGAGCAGTACTTC. It codes for CASSFSGTSVNEQYF.

In the case of this clonotype: With a much larger clone just one base away, this may be a read error. The genes are TRBV15 and TRBJ2-3; 10 bases match TRBD2. With V trimmed by 0 bases and J by 6 bases, 12 bases remained unmatched. CDR3 length: 18 amino acids. The germline V gene encodes CDR1 LNHNV and CDR2 YYDKDF (reference sequence). The CDR3 DNA sequence: TGTGCCACCAGCAGAGAGGTGGCAGCGGGGGGGATTGGGGATACGCAGTATTTT. This gives the protein CATSREVAAGGIGDTQYF.

This clonotype was recorded once. A much larger clone differs by one base, so this may be a read error. The V and J genes are TRBV6-5 and TRBJ2-2, with 8 bases matching TRBD2. The CDR3 loop spans 13 amino acids. CDR1 and CDR2 from the germline V gene are MNHEY and SVGAGI. The CDR3 loop reads CASRTGGTGEQFF. DNA for the CDR3: TGTGCCAGCCGCACGGGGGGGACCGGGGAGCAGTTTTTT.

This clonotype was detected ten times or more. This sequence joins TRBV10-3 and TRBJ2-3; a weak D match, TRBD1 (5 bases). The CDR3 has 16 amino acids. CDR1 is ENHRY and CDR2 is SYGVKD in the germline V gene. V lost 6 bases and J 0 bases, leaving 16 bases between the germline ends. The CDR3 coding sequence is TGTGCCATCAGGTCAGGGAAAGGGCTAAGCACAGATACGCAGTATTTT. As protein: CAIRSGKGLSTDTQYF.

This chain links TRBV20-1 with TRBJ1-5; maybe TRBD1 (6 bases). Germline-derived CDR1 and CDR2 are DFQATT and SNEGSKA (reference sequence). The CDR3 runs to 13 residues. Trimming shortened V by 5 bases and J by 7 bases, and 15 bases separated the two germline ends. The CDR3 bases are TGCAGTGCTGGGGGGCAGGGTCAACAGCCCCAGCATTTT. It codes for CSAGGQGQQPQHF.

The rearrangement links TRBV7-2 to TRBJ2-7, with 8 bases lining up with TRBD1. This CDR3 is built from 14 residues. Losses at the gene ends were 5 bases for V and 3 bases for J; bases not matched to a gene: 6. Looked up from germline, CDR1 is SGHTA and CDR2 is FQGNSA. CDR3 in DNA: TGTGCCAGCAGCATCGGGACAGGCTACTACGAGCAGTACTTC. Its translation: CASSIGTGYYEQYF. Looking up the rest from reference TRBV7-2 and TRBJ2-7 gives the full variable domain: GAGVSQSPSNKVTEKGKDVELRCDPISGHTALYWYRQSLGQGLEFLIYFQGNSAPDKSGLPSDRFSAERTGGSVSTLTIQRTQQEDSAVYLCASSIGTGYYEQYFGPGTRLTVT.

This clonotype has a count of ten or more. The gene calls are TRBV20-1 and TRBJ2-3; TRBD2 matches 10 bases. The trim removed 5 bases at V and 5 bases at J, leaving 19 bases unmatched. CDR1 and CDR2 (germline): DFQATT, SNEGSKA (reference sequence). The CDR3 covers 18 residues. The CDR3 protein is CSAPPAVASGGAKDTQYF. The CDR3 DNA follows: TGCAGTGCTCCCCCGGCGGTGGCGAGCGGGGGGGCGAAAGATACGCAGTATTTT.